The clone carrying this T cell receptor (beta chain) was seen more than once but under ten times. From the 5' RACE reads, TCRdb called clonotypes with MiXCR, one entry per CDR3 protein. Of hundreds of thousands of distinct CDR3 sequences listed, around 24% are singletons. This sample was included in a study of identical twins. This same sample was also part of a study on T cells expressing NK-cell markers.

The sequenced material came from CD4+ T cells sorted from blood. This sequence originates from a woman aged 18-29 years in good health.

The CDR3 nucleotides are TGTGCCATCAGTGAGGACCTACAGGGGGGGAGAGATACGCAGTATTTT. It encodes CAISEDLQGGRDTQYF. The gene calls are TRBV10-3 and TRBJ2-3; the D gene is possibly TRBD1 (8 bases). The V and J ends lost 2 bases and 5 bases respectively, with 17 bases between them. CDR3 size: 16 residues. Germline-derived CDR1 and CDR2 are ENHRY and SYGVKD.